This T cell receptor (beta chain) is drawn from a study of T cells expressing NK-cell markers. In the study overall: Serological testing identified most of the eight sequenced donors as HCMV-seropositive and one as seronegative.

From the 5' RACE reads, TCRdb lists one entry per CDR3 protein and no DNA. This table lists 500,000 to 700,000 distinct CDR3 sequences. This CDR3 region has 16 residues. CDR1 and CDR2 (germline): SNHLY, FYNNEI. This receptor was obtained from a man younger than 35 in good health. This rearrangement joins TRBV2 to TRBJ2-2. Sequences were obtained from blood T cells: a sorted CD56 or NKG2C T cell subset, CD4+ or CD8+ T cells, or bulk PBMC T cells (not recorded which). The chain's CDR3 is CASSDVGNPNTGELFF.